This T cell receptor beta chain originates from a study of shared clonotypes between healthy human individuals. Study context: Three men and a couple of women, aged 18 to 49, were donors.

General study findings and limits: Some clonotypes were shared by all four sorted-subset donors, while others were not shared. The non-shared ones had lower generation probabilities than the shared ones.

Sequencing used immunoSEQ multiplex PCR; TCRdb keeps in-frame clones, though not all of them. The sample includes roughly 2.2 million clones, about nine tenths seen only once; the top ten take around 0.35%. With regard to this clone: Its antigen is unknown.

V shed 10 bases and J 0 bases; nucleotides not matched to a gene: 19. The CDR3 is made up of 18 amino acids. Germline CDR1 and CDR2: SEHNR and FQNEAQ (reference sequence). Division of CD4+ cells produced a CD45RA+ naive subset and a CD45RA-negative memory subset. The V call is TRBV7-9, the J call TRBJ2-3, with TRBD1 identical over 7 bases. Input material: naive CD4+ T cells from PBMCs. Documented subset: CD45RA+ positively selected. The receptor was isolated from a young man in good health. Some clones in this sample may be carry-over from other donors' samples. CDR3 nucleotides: TGTGCCACCCAAAAAGGGGGCGGCAGCCGATCTAGCACAGATACGCAGTATTTT. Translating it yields CATQKGGGSRSSTDTQYF. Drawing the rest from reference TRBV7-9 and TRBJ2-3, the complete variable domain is DTGVSQNPRHKITKRGQNVTFRCDPISEHNRLYWYRQTLGQGPEFLTYFQNEAQLEKSRLLSDRFSAERPKGSFSTLEIQRTEQGDSAMYLCATQKGGGSRSSTDTQYFGPGTRLTVL.